These 31 T cell receptor beta chains were all obtained from the same sample, sequenced in a study of lymphopenia after photon versus proton radiotherapy. Measured with immunoSEQ multiplex PCR; TCRdb has only the in-frame clones, and not every one. The sample contains roughly 150,000 clones, roughly nine tenths of which appear only once. The sequencing here drew on peripheral blood, taken from a patient treated with photon-based radiotherapy. Source of these receptors: a man aged 50 or older with gastric cancer.

The chain recombines TRBV19 with TRBJ2-7; the D gene is possibly TRBD2 (5 bases). Germline CDR1 is LNHDA and CDR2 is SQIVND (reference sequence). This CDR3 has 16 amino acids. Trimming left V 4 bases short and J 3 bases short, with 19 bases between. The CDR3 DNA reads TGTGCCAGTAGTACTTCCGAAGACTACGCACTCTACGAGCAGTACTTC. Protein: CASSTSEDYALYEQYF.

The chain has TRBV7-9 and TRBJ2-6; TRBD1 might be the D (6 bases). Germline CDR1 reads SEHNR; CDR2 reads FQNEAQ (reference sequence). With 2 bases removed from V and 1 base from J, the gap between germline ends came to 15 bases. The CDR3 runs to 18 residues. In DNA, the CDR3 is TGTGCCAGCAGCTTACAGGGGACGTTGAGGTCTGGGGCCAACGTCCTGACTTTC. This sequence encodes CASSLQGTLRSGANVLTF.

The rearrangement uses TRBV25-1 and TRBJ2-7; 12 bases are a match to TRBD1. The trim removed 0 bases at V and 5 bases at J, leaving 2 bases unmatched. The CDR3 is made up of 15 amino acids. CDR1 and CDR2 (germline): MGHDK, SYGVNS. The CDR3 protein is CASSEYGTGGNEQYF. The CDR3 DNA reads as TGTGCCAGCAGTGAATACGGGACAGGGGGCAACGAGCAGTACTTC.

In nucleotides, the CDR3 is TGTGCCAGCAGCCAAGGCCCCGGAGGTCCCTACAATGAGCAGTTCTTC. Protein: CASSQGPGGPYNEQFF. The V call is TRBV14, the J call TRBJ2-1; tentatively, D is TRBD2 (5 bases). V lost 1 base and J 2 bases, leaving 12 bases between the germline ends. The CDR3 has 16 amino acids. Germline V CDR1 and CDR2: SGHDN, FVKESK.

The chain carries TRBV28 and TRBJ1-5, with TRBD1 as a possible D gene (6 bases). The CDR3 has 14 residues. Trimming cost V 7 bases and J 0 bases, with 10 bases left between them. Germline CDR1 is MDHEN and CDR2 is SYDVKM. The CDR3 protein is CASKQGSSNQPQHF. CDR3 in DNA: TGTGCCAGCAAACAGGGAAGTAGCAATCAGCCCCAGCATTTT.

The rearrangement joins TRBV2 to TRBJ2-5; D not resolved. Per the germline V gene, CDR1 is SNHLY and CDR2 is FYNNEI. The CDR3 totals 12 residues. The V gene lost 2 bases and the J gene lost 5 bases, with 6 bases spanning the gap. The DNA for the CDR3 is TGTGCCAGCAGTGAAATTTCGGAGACCCAGTACTTC. Amino acids: CASSEISETQYF.

The genes are TRBV30 and TRBJ2-2; TRBD2 matches at 11 bases. V was pared by 2 bases and J by 7 bases, with 0 bases of the junction left unmatched. The length of the CDR3 is 13 residues. Germline V gene lookup returns CDR1 GTSNPN and CDR2 SVGIG (reference sequence). The CDR3 spells CAWSLAGGGELFF. The CDR3 DNA sequence: TGTGCCTGGAGTCTAGCGGGAGGCGGGGAGCTGTTTTTT.

This clone is a singleton in its sample. V gene TRBV19 combines with J gene TRBJ2-7, with D possibly TRBD1 on 6 matching bases. Germline CDR1 reads LNHDA; CDR2 reads SQIVND (reference sequence). The length of the CDR3 is 14 residues. Trimming took off 5 bases at V and 12 bases at J, with 23 bases between the two ends. CDR3 DNA sequence: TGTGCCAGTAGTCCGCCGGGGCCAGGGGTGCGGCGGTACTTC. It yields the protein CASSPPGPGVRRYF.

The CDR3 is CASSSGLGQPQHF. CDR3 bases: TGTGCCAGCAGCTCCGGGCTGGGTCAGCCCCAGCATTTT. J is TRBJ1-5 and V is TRBV11-2; D is undetermined. Trimming took 4 bases from V and 6 from J, leaving 10 bases between them. Germline assignment: CDR1 SGHAT and CDR2 FQNNGV. The CDR3 is 13 residues long.

V and J are TRBV6-6 and TRBJ2-7; a weak D match, TRBD2 (5 bases). Between the trimmed V and J ends, which lost 6 bases and 7 bases, there was a span of 19 bases. This CDR3 contains 14 residues. Germline-derived CDR1 and CDR2 are MNHNY and SVGAGI (reference sequence). The CDR3 coding sequence is TGTGCCAGCAGGGAGGACGGGTCCGGGGTGGAGCAGTACTTC. Translated: CASREDGSGVEQYF.

This rearrangement joins TRBV7-2 to TRBJ2-2; D call uncertain. The CDR3 has 15 residues. V gave up 1 base and J gave up 1 base, with 7 bases separating them. CDR1 is SGHTA and CDR2 is FQGNSA in the germline V gene. CDR3 bases: TGTGCCAGCAGCTTAGTTGTCGTGAACACCGGGGAGCTGTTTTTT. Its translation is CASSLVVVNTGELFF.

With regard to this clone: This sample also contains other DNA sequences that code for the same CDR3. V gene TRBV5-1 combines with J gene TRBJ2-7; 7 bases are shared with TRBD1. The CDR3 covers 13 residues. Germline CDR1 SGHRS, CDR2 YFSETQ. The trim removed 4 bases at V and 3 bases at J, leaving 4 bases unmatched. In DNA, the CDR3 is TGCGCCAGCAGCAGGGACAGAGACTACGAGCAGTACTTC. Translation gives CASSRDRDYEQYF.

J is TRBJ2-7 and V is TRBV7-2; 12 bases agree with TRBD2. Germline CDR1 SGHTA, CDR2 FQGNSA. V was clipped by 1 base and J by 6 bases; unmatched bases: 4. The CDR3 sequence is 15 residues long. DNA for the CDR3: TGTGCCAGCAGCTTAGTACTAGCGGGAGGCGGCGAGCAGTACTTC. It encodes CASSLVLAGGGEQYF.

J is TRBJ2-5 and V is TRBV10-2; D perhaps matches TRBD2 (6 bases). Trimming removed 2 bases at V and 3 bases at J, with 10 bases between. The CDR3 covers 14 residues. Germline V CDR1 and CDR2: WSHSY, SAAADI. CDR3 in DNA: TGCGCCAGCAGTGAGCCGGGACTTAAAGAGACCCAGTACTTC. Translation gives CASSEPGLKETQYF.

The rearrangement joins TRBV7-9 to TRBJ1-4, with 7 bases that match TRBD1. This CDR3 region has 14 residues. Germline CDR1 reads SEHNR; CDR2 reads FQNEAQ (reference sequence). The V segment lost 4 bases and the J segment 4 bases; nucleotides outside the gene matches: 3. The CDR3 bases are TGTGCCAGCAGCTCGGACAGGAGTAATGAAAAACTGTTTTTT. Residues: CASSSDRSNEKLFF. The full variable domain, with the rest looked up from reference TRBV7-9 and TRBJ1-4, is DTGVSQNPRHKITKRGQNVTFRCDPISEHNRLYWYRQTLGQGPEFLTYFQNEAQLEKSRLLSDRFSAERPKGSFSTLEIQRTEQGDSAMYLCASSSDRSNEKLFFGSGTQLSVL.

This chain joins TRBV19 and TRBJ2-5; 8 bases are a match to TRBD2. The CDR3 runs 15 residues. Germline CDR1 LNHDA, CDR2 SQIVND (reference sequence). V was clipped by 4 bases and J by 1 base; unmatched bases: 5. The DNA of the CDR3 is TGTGCCAGTAGTAGGGGACTAGTGATCCAAGAGACCCAGTACTTC. Translation gives CASSRGLVIQETQYF.

This CDR3 is CASSLARAGEQFF. CDR3 coding DNA: TGTGCCAGCAGCTTGGCCAGGGCCGGAGAGCAGTTCTTC. The J gene is TRBJ2-1, the V gene TRBV5-4, with a weak D call TRBD1 (5 bases). The V gene lost 0 bases and the J gene lost 10 bases, with 11 bases spanning the gap. Germline loops: CDR1 SGHNT, CDR2 YYREEE (reference sequence). The CDR3 loop spans 13 amino acids. Filled out from reference TRBV5-4 and TRBJ2-1, the complete variable domain reads ETGVTQSPTHLIKTRGQQVTLRCSSQSGHNTVSWYQQALGQGPQFIFQYYREEENGRGNFPPRFSGLQFPNYSSELNVNALELDDSALYLCASSLARAGEQFFGPGTRLTVL.

The chain links TRBV30 to TRBJ2-1; 12 bases match TRBD2. V shed 2 bases, J shed 5 bases, and the junction held 13 bases outside the gene matches. The germline CDR1 and CDR2 sequences are GTSNPN and SVGIG (reference sequence). The CDR3 totals 18 residues. CDR3 nucleotides: TGTGCCTGGAGTAAGAGGACGGCTAGCGGGAGGGCCGACAATGAGCAGTTCTTC. Protein: CAWSKRTASGRADNEQFF.

CDR3 nucleotide sequence: TGTGCCAGCAGCCCCCCTCCGCGGACTAGCGGGGGAACCTACGAGCAGTACTTC. This codes for CASSPPPRTSGGTYEQYF. The chain uses TRBV7-2 and TRBJ2-7; 13 bases fit TRBD2. The V and J ends lost 5 bases and 2 bases, in that order; junction bases with no gene match: 12. This CDR3 is built from 18 residues. CDR1 is SGHTA and CDR2 is FQGNSA in the germline V gene. Filled out from reference TRBV7-2 and TRBJ2-7, the complete variable domain reads GAGVSQSPSNKVTEKGKDVELRCDPISGHTALYWYRQSLGQGLEFLIYFQGNSAPDKSGLPSDRFSAERTGGSVSTLTIQRTQQEDSAVYLCASSPPPRTSGGTYEQYFGPGTRLTVT.

This chain joins TRBV27 and TRBJ2-7; the match to TRBD2 covers 8 bases. Per the germline V gene, CDR1 is MNHEY and CDR2 is SMNVEV (reference sequence). This CDR3 has 14 residues. V dropped 4 bases and J dropped 1; count of bases not matched to a gene: 3. The CDR3 nucleotides read TGTGCCAGCAGTTCCGGGAGGGGTTCCTACGAGCAGTACTTC. Translating gives CASSSGRGSYEQYF.

The chain couples TRBV27 to TRBJ1-4, with D hard to call. The CDR3 has 17 amino acids. Germline V lookup: CDR1 MNHEY, CDR2 SMNVEV (reference sequence). V was cut by 6 bases and J by 7 bases, with 24 bases left in between. CDR3 DNA sequence: TGTGCCAGCAGCCGCCCTTGGGGTGTCCACGAACTTGAAAAACTGTTTTTT. It codes for CASSRPWGVHELEKLFF.

The chain combines TRBV7-2 with TRBJ1-2; possibly TRBD1 for D (6 bases). The germline gives CDR1 SGHTA, CDR2 FQGNSA. The V end was cut by 5 bases, the J end by 2 bases, with 21 bases between. CDR3 length: 17 amino acids. In DNA form, the CDR3 reads TGTGCCAGCAGCCTGAAGGGGACAACAAGCAGAAACTATGGCTACACCTTC. Protein sequence: CASSLKGTTSRNYGYTF.

This chain connects TRBV10-3 to TRBJ1-5; D is possibly TRBD1 (6 bases). The CDR3 is made up of 13 amino acids. CDR1 and CDR2 (germline): ENHRY, SYGVKD. V was cut by 7 bases and J by 5 bases, with 12 bases left in between. CDR3 loop: CAITDRLDQPQHF. CDR3 coding DNA: TGTGCCATCACCGACAGGTTGGATCAGCCCCAGCATTTT.

This chain links TRBV28 with TRBJ1-3, with 8 bases fitting TRBD1. The CDR3 runs to 16 residues. Trimming took 6 bases from V and 2 from J; bases not matched to a gene: 9. The germline V gene encodes CDR1 MDHEN and CDR2 SYDVKM. The CDR3 loop reads CASRVAQGVAGNTIYF. The CDR3 DNA reads TGTGCCAGCAGGGTAGCACAGGGGGTTGCTGGAAACACCATATATTTT.

V gene TRBV27 combines with J gene TRBJ2-1; 12 bases map to TRBD2. The V gene's germline CDR1 is MNHEY and CDR2 SMNVEV (reference sequence). This CDR3 has 18 residues. Trimming took 3 bases from V and 8 from J; bases not matched to a gene: 14. The CDR3 DNA is TGTGCCAGCAGTTTGCGGGGGACTAGCGGGTCGTCGGTCTATGAGCAGTTCTTC. Translated, it gives CASSLRGTSGSSVYEQFF.

This rearrangement joins TRBV10-3 to TRBJ2-2; TRBD2 might be the D (5 bases). Deletions cut 4 bases from V and 3 bases from J, with 12 bases between. Germline V gene lookup returns CDR1 ENHRY and CDR2 SYGVKD. The CDR3 is 15 amino acids. CDR3 nucleotides: TGTGCCATCAGTGGTGGCGCGGGTGACACCGGGGAGCTGTTTTTT. Residues: CAISGGAGDTGELFF.

The chain couples TRBV2 to TRBJ2-5; 11 bases align to TRBD1. This CDR3 has 16 amino acids. With 3 bases clipped from V and 1 base from J, the junction kept 4 bases outside the gene matches. The V gene's germline CDR1 is SNHLY and CDR2 FYNNEI. The CDR3 DNA follows: TGTGCCAGCAGTGACCGGGACAGGGGGGGCCAAGAGACCCAGTACTTC. Amino acids: CASSDRDRGGQETQYF.

The gene calls are TRBV15 and TRBJ2-4, with 10 bases that match TRBD2. The germline V gene has CDR1 LNHNV and CDR2 YYDKDF (reference sequence). With V trimmed by 4 bases and J by 6 bases, 9 bases remained unmatched. CDR3 size: 16 residues. This chain's CDR3 is CATSMALSSGRNIQYF. The CDR3 DNA reads as TGTGCCACCAGCATGGCGCTGTCTAGCGGGAGAAACATTCAGTACTTC.

The chain employs TRBV28 and TRBJ2-1, with TRBD2 matching over 8 bases. CDR1 and CDR2 from the germline V gene are MDHEN and SYDVKM. The CDR3 totals 15 residues. V lost 4 bases, J lost 4 bases, and 6 bases stayed unmatched. CDR3 bases: TGTGCCAGCAGTTCACGGGAGGGCGGGTACAATGAGCAGTTCTTC. The encoded protein is CASSSREGGYNEQFF.

This chain links TRBV30 with TRBJ2-7, with TRBD2 matching 13 bases. Germline values: CDR1 GTSNPN, CDR2 SVGIG (reference sequence). This CDR3 has 15 amino acids. The V gene end was trimmed by 0 bases and the J gene end by 5 bases; junction bases not matched to a gene: 4. In DNA form, the CDR3 reads TGTGCCTGGAGTGTTGGAACTAGCGGGAGGGACGAGCAGTACTTC. Translated, it gives CAWSVGTSGRDEQYF.

CDR3 sequence: CASSLGTSRTWEQYF. As DNA, the CDR3 is TGTGCCAGCAGCTTGGGGACTAGCAGGACCTGGGAGCAGTACTTC. The gene calls are TRBV5-6 and TRBJ2-7; 8 positions match TRBD2. Germline CDR1 is SGHDT and CDR2 is YYEEEE. V lost 0 bases, J lost 7 bases, and 9 bases stayed unmatched. The CDR3 loop spans 15 amino acids.